These T cell receptor beta chains were read from a single sample in a study of shared T cell receptors in the human thymus. Data came from immunoSEQ multiplex PCR; TCRdb stores just in-frame clones and leaves some out. The data contain roughly 660,000 clones, approximately 90% of them seen just once; the ten biggest clones take up 0.0095% to 0.011%. These same data were also listed under a study on human thymus T cells.

The sequenced sample was thymocytes. The receptors here all came from a boy younger than two with a congenital heart defect. Both conserved end residues are part of each CDR3. Fields, in order: V gene, D gene, CDR3 protein. A D gene is named only where the DNA matches it firmly.

TRBV7-7,TRBD1,CASSLALGQVLYEQYF
TRBV4-3,-,CASSQDRAGGVGTLAEAFF
TRBV6-4,TRBD2,CASSPSGGYNEQFF
TRBV7-9,TRBD1,CASSLTGGQETQYF
TRBV5-1,TRBD1,CASQGANYEQYF
TRBV29-1,TRBD1,CSVTGTGVTDTQYF
TRBV7-2,-,CASSPDSLYNEQFF
TRBV20-1,-,CSAPYTGELFF
TRBV11-2,-,CASSLPHRDTPEQYF
TRBV5-3,TRBD2,CARSLAHSGREPSEQYF
TRBV18,-,CASSTAGKDVNTIYF
TRBV18,-,CASSLPGAQGGELFF
TRBV14,TRBD2,CANPAGAPYEQYF
TRBV2,-,CASSESADRPYEQYF
TRBV6-6,-,CASSYSAARRYGYTF
TRBV11-3,TRBD1,CASSRTGAGGNIQYF
TRBV27,-,CASSNGQLSRDTEAFF
TRBV5-6,TRBD2,CASSLVLAGTETQYF
TRBV4-3,TRBD1,CASGGQGKNEKLFF
TRBV18,-,CASSPGGNNSNQPQHF
TRBV4-1,-,CASSQVMVEQETQYF
TRBV15,TRBD2,CATSRDGSSGSRETQYF
TRBV28,TRBD1,CASSLSNSTGAGQPQHF
TRBV2,-,CASSHTTRRACEQYF
TRBV29-1,TRBD1,CSVVTRDRSSYEQYF
TRBV11-1,-,CASSLSGRDRAHEQYF
TRBV19,TRBD2,CASSSRTSGTYSYNEQFF
TRBV5-8,-,CASSLRGSPWEQYF
TRBV5-4,TRBD1,CASSLVTKDGQGSEAFF
TRBV7-2,TRBD2,CASSFGRALTPTRQETQYF
TRBV7-9,-,CASGGDEQFF